The T cell receptor beta chain described here comes from a study of Graves' ophthalmopathy and Graves' hyperthyroidism. The study, taken as a whole, reports: Blood also carried most expanded thyroid clonotypes exceeding 0.001 frequency.

TCR beta CDR3 regions were amplified from RNA transcripts. The first-round RT-PCR employed HTBI primers together with the Qiagen OneStep RT-PCR kit. A multiplex PCR was then performed as the second round. TCRdb fed the multiplex PCR reads into MiXCR, producing one record per CDR3 protein. Here the sample spans around 1,000,000 distinct CDR3 sequences, 35% to 40% being singletons. This clonotype was found a few times. Its antigen remains unknown. The CDR3 contains 14 residues. The germline V gene encodes CDR1 ENHRY and CDR2 SYGVKD. V lost 0 bases, J lost 6 bases, and 11 bases lay in between. The clonotype was recovered from an adult man with Graves' hyperthyroidism. V and J are TRBV10-3 and TRBJ1-1; D unresolved. The sequencing sample was made of peripheral blood or thyroid tissue (not recorded which). In nucleotides, the CDR3 is TGTGCCATCAGTGAGTCGAGGGCTTCGGCTGAAGCTTTCTTT. It is translated as CAISESRASAEAFF.